These 14 T cell receptor beta chains were sequenced from one sample in a study of regulatory T cells in long-lasting Graves disease. Time point reported: newly diagnosed GD, antithyroid drugs for less than 3 months. PBMC-derived RNA was used for the TCR library. TCR beta libraries were built with iRepertoire HTBI primers and Arm-PCR of CDR3 regions. TCRdb itself ran the multiplex PCR reads through MiXCR, one entry per CDR3 protein. The sample holds hundreds of thousands of distinct CDR3 sequences, about 16% seen once. These data are also associated with another study on T cells in Graves' hyperthyroidism and ophthalmopathy.

This material consisted of peripheral blood mononuclear cells (PBMCs), taken at new diagnosis, from a patient treated with antithyroid drugs. These receptors were obtained from a woman aged 25 to 45 with Graves disease.

This clonotype was counted ten times or more. At one end, the junction sequence differs from germline, possibly due to a read error. The chain combines TRBV7-2 with TRBJ2-1; D is unclear. Germline V gene data show CDR1 as SGHTA and CDR2 as FQGNSA. The CDR3 has 14 amino acids. The CDR3 DNA follows: TGCGCCAGCAGCTTGACGGGCCCATACAATGAGCAGTTCTTC. Translating gives CASSLTGPYNEQFF.

In this sample, this clonotype turned up a few times. The chain uses TRBV6-1 and TRBJ2-1, with TRBD1 matching over 7 bases. Germline lookup yields CDR1 MNHNS and CDR2 SASEGT. V was clipped by 5 bases and J by 4 bases; unmatched bases: 8. CDR3 size: 15 residues. Here the CDR3 DNA reads TGTGCCAGCAGTCAAGGGGGCCTTGGGTACAATGAGCAGTTCTTC. Amino acid sequence: CASSQGGLGYNEQFF.

The rearrangement joins TRBV3-1 to TRBJ2-3; possibly TRBD2 for D (6 bases). V lost 1 base to trimming and J lost 5 bases, with 16 bases between them. Germline V lookup: CDR1 LGHDT, CDR2 YNNKEL (reference sequence). The CDR3 loop spans 16 amino acids. The CDR3 here is CASSQGWTGLEDTQYF. CDR3 nucleotide sequence: TGTGCCAGCAGCCAAGGCTGGACGGGACTTGAAGATACGCAGTATTTT.

This clonotype was counted at least ten times. V is TRBV20-1 and J is TRBJ1-1; D perhaps matches TRBD1 (5 bases). The V gene lost 3 bases and the J gene lost 3 bases, with 11 bases spanning the gap. Germline-derived CDR1 and CDR2 are DFQATT and SNEGSKA (reference sequence). The CDR3 length is 13 residues. CDR3 nucleotide sequence: TGCAGTGCTAGGGAGGGGCTGTACACTGAAGCTTTCTTT. Translating gives CSAREGLYTEAFF.

In the case of this clonotype: This likely stems from a read error, as it lies one base from a far larger clone. The CDR3 end shows no conserved phenylalanine or tryptophan, and so a read error is likely. The rearrangement uses TRBV6-2 or TRBV6-3 and TRBJ1-1; D not certain. Looked up from germline, CDR1 is MNHEY and CDR2 is SVGEGT. The length of the CDR3 is 14 residues. The V end was cut by 6 bases, the J end by 5 bases, with 16 bases between. The DNA for the CDR3 is TGTGCCAGCAGCTTATGGGGTGAGGGAACTGAAGCTTTCTCT. Amino acids: CASSLWGEGTEAFS.

The V gene is TRBV5-1, the J gene TRBJ2-6, with D unclear. Germline assignment: CDR1 SGHRS and CDR2 YFSETQ. V was shortened by 3 bases and J by 3 bases, with 7 bases between the two germline ends. The CDR3 sequence is 14 residues long. The DNA of the CDR3 is TGCGCCAGCAGCTCGCTCCGTGGGGCCAACGTCCTGACTTTC. Translated: CASSSLRGANVLTF.

A few counts support this clonotype. The J gene is TRBJ2-7, the V gene TRBV6-2 or TRBV6-3; TRBD1 matches 9 bases. J lost 2 bases, V lost 0 bases, and 5 bases had no gene match. Germline V gene sequence: CDR1 MNHEY, CDR2 SVGEGT. The CDR3 totals 16 residues. The CDR3 sequence: CASSYSGQGSTYEQYF. Written as DNA, the CDR3 is TGTGCCAGCAGTTACTCGGGACAGGGCTCTACCTACGAGCAGTACTTC.

A single count supports this clonotype. One end of the junction is discordant with germline, which a read error may explain. The rearrangement links TRBV11-2 to TRBJ1-3; D is unclear. The germline V gene encodes CDR1 SGHAT and CDR2 FQNNGV. The CDR3 is 17 amino acids. CDR3 loop: CASSQFLVEFSGSTIYF. The CDR3 bases are TGTGCCAGCAGCCAGTTCTTGGTGGAATTCTCTGGAAGCACCATATATTTT. Looking up the rest from reference TRBV11-2 and TRBJ1-3 gives the full variable domain: EAGVAQSPRYKIIEKRQSVAFWCNPISGHATLYWYQQILGQGPKLLIQFQNNGVVDDSQLPKDRFSAERLKGVDSTLKIQPAKLEDSAVYLCASSQFLVEFSGSTIYFGEGSWLTVV.

This clonotype was seen more than once but under ten times. The CDR3 bases are TGTGCCAGCAACGGGCTAGCGGCCCAATGGGGGCAGTACTTC. Amino acid sequence: CASNGLAAQWGQYF. The chain carries TRBV28 and TRBJ2-7; 7 bases fit TRBD2. J was trimmed by 9 bases and V by 7 bases; bases with no gene match: 15. The CDR3 runs 14 residues. The germline V gene has CDR1 MDHEN and CDR2 SYDVKM.

This clonotype has a handful of counts. The chain uses TRBV20-1 and TRBJ2-2, with D tentatively TRBD1 (6 bases). This CDR3 region has 16 residues. V gave up 0 bases and J gave up 2 bases, with 13 bases separating them. The germline CDR1 and CDR2 sequences are DFQATT and SNEGSKA (reference sequence). The CDR3 reads CSARDLGQTNTGELFF. DNA of the CDR3: TGCAGTGCTAGAGATCTCGGACAGACAAACACCGGGGAGCTGTTTTTT.

This clonotype was recorded a few times. This chain joins TRBV19 and TRBJ1-5; D uncertain. V was shortened by 7 bases and J by 2 bases, with 12 bases between the two germline ends. Germline loops: CDR1 LNHDA, CDR2 SQIVND (reference sequence). The CDR3 totals 14 residues. The CDR3: CASKPEGGNQPQHF. CDR3 in DNA: TGTGCCAGTAAGCCAGAAGGTGGCAATCAGCCCCAGCATTTT.

This clonotype was picked up many times. This chain joins TRBV28 and TRBJ2-1; 9 bases align to TRBD2. With V trimmed by 6 bases and J by 8 bases, 11 bases remained unmatched. This CDR3 has 15 residues. Germline V gene data show CDR1 as MDHEN and CDR2 as SYDVKM. As DNA, the CDR3 is TGTGCCAGCAGCGAGGGACTAGCTACACGGGATGAGCAGTTCTTC. It codes for CASSEGLATRDEQFF.

This clonotype was seen only once. The V gene is TRBV20-1, the J gene TRBJ1-5; D is unclear. The CDR3 contains 13 residues. With 4 bases removed from V and 4 bases from J, the gap between germline ends came to 11 bases. CDR1 DFQATT and CDR2 SNEGSKA come from the germline V gene (reference sequence). Here the CDR3 DNA reads TGCAGTGCTAAAATTGAACTAAATCAGCCCCAGCATTTT. Protein product: CSAKIELNQPQHF.

This clonotype has at least ten counts. The chain employs TRBV7-2 and TRBJ1-2; tentatively, D is TRBD1 (5 bases). Germline V lookup: CDR1 SGHTA, CDR2 FQGNSA. The CDR3 has 13 residues. Deletions cut 7 bases from V and 7 bases from J, with 16 bases between. The CDR3 nucleotides are TGTGCCAGCACCGCCCCCCAGGGTTCTGGCTACACCTTC. It codes for CASTAPQGSGYTF.